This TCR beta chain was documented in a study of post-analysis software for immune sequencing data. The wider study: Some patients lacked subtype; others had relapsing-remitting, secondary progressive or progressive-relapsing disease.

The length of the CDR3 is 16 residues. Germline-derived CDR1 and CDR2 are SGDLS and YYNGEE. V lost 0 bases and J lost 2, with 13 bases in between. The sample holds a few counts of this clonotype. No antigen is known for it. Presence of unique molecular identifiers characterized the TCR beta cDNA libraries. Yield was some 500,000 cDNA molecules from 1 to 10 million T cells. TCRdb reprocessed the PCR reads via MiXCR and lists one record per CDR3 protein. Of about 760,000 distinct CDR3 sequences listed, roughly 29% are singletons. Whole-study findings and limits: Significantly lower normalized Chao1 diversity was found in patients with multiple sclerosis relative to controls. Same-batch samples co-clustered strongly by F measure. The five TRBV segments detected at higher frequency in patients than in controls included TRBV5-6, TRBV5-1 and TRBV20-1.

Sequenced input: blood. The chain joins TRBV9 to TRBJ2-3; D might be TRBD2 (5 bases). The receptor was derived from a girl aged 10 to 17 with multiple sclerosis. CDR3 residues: CASSVGIARTTDTQYF. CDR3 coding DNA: TGTGCCAGCAGCGTAGGGATAGCGAGGACCACAGATACGCAGTATTTT.